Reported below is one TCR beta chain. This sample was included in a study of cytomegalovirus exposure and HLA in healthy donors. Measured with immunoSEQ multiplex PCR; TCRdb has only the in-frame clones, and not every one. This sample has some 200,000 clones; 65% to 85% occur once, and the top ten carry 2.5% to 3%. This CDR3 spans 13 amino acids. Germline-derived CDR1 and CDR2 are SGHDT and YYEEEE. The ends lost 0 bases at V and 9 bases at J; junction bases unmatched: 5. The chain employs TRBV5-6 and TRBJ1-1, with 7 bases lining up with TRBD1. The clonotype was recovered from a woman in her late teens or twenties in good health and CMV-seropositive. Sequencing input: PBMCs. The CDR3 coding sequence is TGTGCCAGCAGCTTGGGGCCGGGACAGAAAGCTTTCTTT. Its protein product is CASSLGPGQKAFF.